Listed below are T cell receptor beta chains from one sample, sequenced in a study of identical twins. TCRdb reprocessed the 5' RACE reads via MiXCR and lists one record per CDR3 protein. The sample includes roughly 500,000 distinct CDR3 sequences, 22% of them seen just once. The same sample was also studied in work on T cells expressing NK-cell markers.

The specimen sequenced was CD4+ T cells sorted from blood. The receptors shown here come from a woman aged 18-35 years in good health. CDR3s include the opening cysteine and the closing phenylalanine or tryptophan. The D gene is left open where the match is weak. Expanded clones get a size class; other rows say once, few or many, or leave the size out.

>TRBD1|TRBV7-6|TRBJ1-2|-|14
TGTGCCAGCAGCTTAGATGCAGGGGGCAATGGCTACACCTTC
CASSLDAGGNGYTF
>TRBD1|TRBV6-1|TRBJ1-2|once|15
TGTGCCAGCAGTGTTTCCTGGGACAGCAACTATGGCTACACCTTC
CASSVSWDSNYGYTF
>TRBD2|TRBV7-3|TRBJ2-1|-|15
TGTGCCAGCAGGGTTAGCGGGGGGGCCTATAATGAGCAGTTCTTC
CASRVSGGAYNEQFF
>TRBD2|TRBV6-1|TRBJ2-3|few|14
TGTGCCATCCGCCCCCGGGAGGGCCTAGAAACGCAGTATTTT
CAIRPREGLETQYF
>-|TRBV5-1|TRBJ2-1|few|16
TGCGCCAGCAGCTTGGATATAGGGGGGGCAGTCAATGAGCAGTTCTTC
CASSLDIGGAVNEQFF
>-|TRBV6-1|TRBJ1-2|-|10
TGTGCCAGCAGGGAATATGGCTACACCTTC
CASREYGYTF
>TRBD1|TRBV20-1|TRBJ1-4|-|14
TGCAGTGCTCGCAACAGGGGTTCTGGGGAAAAACTGTTTTTT
CSARNRGSGEKLFF
>-|TRBV18|TRBJ2-7|once|14
TGTGCCAGCTCCATGGACGTAGGGACCTACGAGCAGTACTTC
CASSMDVGTYEQYF
>-|TRBV20-1|TRBJ1-1|many|13
TGCAGTGCTAGAGTTTCTTTGAACACTGAAGCTTTCTTT
CSARVSLNTEAFF
>TRBD1|TRBV6-1|TRBJ2-7|-|16
TGTGCCAGCACACCTAACGCCGCGGGACAGGGATACGAGCAGTACTTC
CASTPNAAGQGYEQYF
>-|TRBV20-1|TRBJ1-2|many|12
TGCAGTGCTACCGACAGGTTCTATGGCTACACCTTC
CSATDRFYGYTF
>-|TRBV5-1|TRBJ2-3|few|16
TGCGCCAGCAGCTTGTTAGGGACCCGGGACACAGATACGCAGTATTTT
CASSLLGTRDTDTQYF
>-|TRBV7-9|TRBJ2-7|-|15
TGTGCCAGCAGCTTAGGGAGTCTCCTCGGGTACGAGCAGTACTTC
CASSLGSLLGYEQYF
>TRBD1|TRBV12-5|TRBJ2-1|-|13
TGTGCTAGTGACCTCCGACAGGGACATGAGCAGTTCTTC
CASDLRQGHEQFF
>-|TRBV4-3|TRBJ2-1|few|13
TGCGCCAGCAGCCGACAGTGGGACAATGAGCAGTTCTTC
CASSRQWDNEQFF
>-|TRBV20-1|TRBJ2-1|few|15
TGCAGTGCTCGTAGGACTGTCCGGTCCTACAATGAGCAGTTCTTC
CSARRTVRSYNEQFF
>-|TRBV6-6|TRBJ1-3|-|15
TGTGCCAGCAGTTACCCGATCAGCTCTGGAAACACCATATATTTT
CASSYPISSGNTIYF
>-|TRBV6-1|TRBJ1-5|-|14
TGTGCCAGCAGCCCTGAAGGGGCCAATCAGCCCCAGCATTTT
CASSPEGANQPQHF
>-|TRBV20-1|TRBJ1-6|few|16
TGCAGTGCCAGCCGAAGGCAGGGCTTACATAATTCACCCCTCCACTTT
CSASRRQGLHNSPLHF
>TRBD2|TRBV20-1|TRBJ2-1|few|19
TGCAGTGCTAGAGATCACAATCTAGCGGAGTGGAGCTCCTACAATGAGCAGTTCTTC
CSARDHNLAEWSSYNEQFF
>TRBD2|TRBV6-2/TRBV6-3|TRBJ2-1|few|16
TGTGCCAGCAGCCCCCGTGGTCTAGCGGATTACAATGAGCAGTTCTTC
CASSPRGLADYNEQFF
>-|TRBV20-1|TRBJ1-6|many|15
TGCAGTGCTAGAGACCACCGATTCCCCGACCCACCCCTCCACTTT
CSARDHRFPDPPLHF
>-|TRBV6-4|TRBJ2-1|few|13
TGTGCCAGCAGCGTCACACTAGCAAATGAGCAGTTCTTC
CASSVTLANEQFF
>-|TRBV6-5|TRBJ1-1|-|14
TGTGCCAGCAGTTACAACGGGAAGGACACTGAAGCTTTCTTT
CASSYNGKDTEAFF
>-|TRBV4-3|TRBJ2-1|-|14
TGCGCCAGCAGCCAAGGGACTCAACACGGTGAGCAGTTCTTC
CASSQGTQHGEQFF
>-|TRBV5-1|TRBJ2-7|few|13
TGCGCCAGCAGCCAAAATGGAGGGCCCTTGCAGTACTTC
CASSQNGGPLQYF
>-|TRBV12-3/TRBV12-4|TRBJ2-6|-|15
TGTGCCAGCACAAAGGGAGACTCTGGGGCCAACGTCCTGACTTTC
CASTKGDSGANVLTF
>-|TRBV7-2|TRBJ2-7|-|14
TGTGCCAGCAGCTTGAAACTCGGCTCCTACGAGCAGTACTTC
CASSLKLGSYEQYF